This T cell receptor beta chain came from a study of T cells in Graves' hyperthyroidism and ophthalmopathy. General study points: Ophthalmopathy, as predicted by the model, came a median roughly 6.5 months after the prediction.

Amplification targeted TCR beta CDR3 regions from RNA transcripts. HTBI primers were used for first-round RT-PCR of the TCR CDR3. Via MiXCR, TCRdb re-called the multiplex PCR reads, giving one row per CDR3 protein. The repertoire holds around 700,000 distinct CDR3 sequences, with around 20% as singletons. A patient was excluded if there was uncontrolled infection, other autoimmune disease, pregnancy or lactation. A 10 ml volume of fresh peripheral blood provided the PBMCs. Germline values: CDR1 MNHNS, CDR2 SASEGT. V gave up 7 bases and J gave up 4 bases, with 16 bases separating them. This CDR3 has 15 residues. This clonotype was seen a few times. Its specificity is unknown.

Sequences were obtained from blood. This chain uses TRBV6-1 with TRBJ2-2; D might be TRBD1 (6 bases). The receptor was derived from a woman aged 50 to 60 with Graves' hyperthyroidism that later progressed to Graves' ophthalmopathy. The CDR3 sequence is CASNTGQPVTGELFF. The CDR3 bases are TGTGCCAGCAATACCGGACAGCCAGTCACCGGGGAGCTGTTTTTT.